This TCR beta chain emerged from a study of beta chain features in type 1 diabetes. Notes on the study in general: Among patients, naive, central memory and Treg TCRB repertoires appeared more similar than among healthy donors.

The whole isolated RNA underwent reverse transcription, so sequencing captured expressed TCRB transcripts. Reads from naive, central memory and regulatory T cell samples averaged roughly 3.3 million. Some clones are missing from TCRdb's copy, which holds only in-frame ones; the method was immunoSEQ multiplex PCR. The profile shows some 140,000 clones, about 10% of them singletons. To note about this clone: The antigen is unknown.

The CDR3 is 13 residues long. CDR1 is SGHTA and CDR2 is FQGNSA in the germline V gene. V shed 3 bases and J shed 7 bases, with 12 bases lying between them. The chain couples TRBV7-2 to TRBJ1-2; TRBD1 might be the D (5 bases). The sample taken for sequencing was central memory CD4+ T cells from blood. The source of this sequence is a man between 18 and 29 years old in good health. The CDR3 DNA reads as TGTGCCAGCAGCTTCAGGGACTCGGGTGGCTACACCTTC. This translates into CASSFRDSGGYTF.